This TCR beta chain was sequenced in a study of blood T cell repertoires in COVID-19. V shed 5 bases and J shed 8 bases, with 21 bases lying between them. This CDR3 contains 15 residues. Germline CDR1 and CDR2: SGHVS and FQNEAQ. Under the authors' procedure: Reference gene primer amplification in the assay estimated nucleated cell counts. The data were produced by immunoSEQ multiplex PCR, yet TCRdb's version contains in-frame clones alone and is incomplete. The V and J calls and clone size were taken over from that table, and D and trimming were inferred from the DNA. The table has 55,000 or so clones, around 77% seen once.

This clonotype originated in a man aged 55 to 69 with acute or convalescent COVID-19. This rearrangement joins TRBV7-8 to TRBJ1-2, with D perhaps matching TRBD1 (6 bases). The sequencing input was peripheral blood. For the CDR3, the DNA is TGTGCCAGCAGCGGATCGGACAGTCCACTGGGAGGCTACACCTTC. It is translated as CASSGSDSPLGGYTF.